The rows below give T cell receptor beta chains drawn from one sample of a study of early T cells in non-severe SARS-CoV-2 infection. TCRdb fed the 5' RACE reads into MiXCR, producing one record per CDR3 protein. The sample lists more than 80,000 distinct CDR3 sequences, roughly 13% occurring once. The specimen was whole blood. These receptors came from an adult who was a healthcare worker with PCR-confirmed SARS-CoV-2 infection or an uninfected control (not recorded which). CDR3s include the opening cysteine and the closing phenylalanine or tryptophan. D genes are given only for firm matches. Expanded clones get a size class; other rows say once, few or many, or leave the size out.

>.|TRBV12-3/TRBV12-4|many|TRBJ2-2
TGTGCCAGCAGTTTGGACACGAACACCGGGGAGCTGTTTTTT
CASSLDTNTGELFF
>.|TRBV6-4|.|TRBJ1-6
TGTGCCAGCAGGGCGGAGAATTATAATTCACCCCTCCACTTT
CASRAENYNSPLHF
>.|TRBV12-5|.|TRBJ2-7
TGTGCTAGTGGTTTGGGGTACGAGCAGTACTTC
CASGLGYEQYF
>.|TRBV6-4|many|TRBJ2-5
TGTGCCAGCAGTCCCAGAGGGGGCCAAGAGACCCAGTACTTC
CASSPRGGQETQYF
>.|TRBV5-1|few|TRBJ1-1
TGCGCCAGCACCCTGGGGTCAAACTTGAACACTGAAGCTTTCTTT
CASTLGSNLNTEAFF
>.|TRBV27|many|TRBJ2-7
TGTGCCAGCAGTCCCTGGACGACAGGGACTGAAGAGCAGTACTTC
CASSPWTTGTEEQYF
>TRBD2|TRBV2|few|TRBJ2-1
TGTGCCAGCAGGAGGACTAGCGGGGCGTACAATGAGCAGTTCTTC
CASRRTSGAYNEQFF
>TRBD1|TRBV5-1|.|TRBJ1-1
TGCGCCAGCAGCTTGGAGGGGGCCAACACTGAAGCTTTCTTT
CASSLEGANTEAFF
>.|TRBV29-1|.|TRBJ1-2
TGCAGCGTTGGGGGTTCCTATGGCTACACCTTC
CSVGGSYGYTF
>TRBD1|TRBV30|few|TRBJ2-5
TGTGCCTGGAGGACAGGGGGCTTCGGGGAGACCCAGTACTTC
CAWRTGGFGETQYF
>TRBD2|TRBV7-9|many|TRBJ2-3
TGTGCCAGCAGCCCGAGCGGGGGCACAGATACGCAGTATTTT
CASSPSGGTDTQYF
>.|TRBV9|few|TRBJ2-7
TGTGCCAGCAGCGGGGACCATTTACGGCGGCAGTACTTC
CASSGDHLRRQYF
>TRBD1|TRBV6-2/TRBV6-3|few|TRBJ1-6
TGTGCCAGCAGCTCCCCGGACAGGGGGGACGTTTCACCCCTCCACTTT
CASSSPDRGDVSPLHF
>TRBD1|TRBV12-3/TRBV12-4|.|TRBJ1-2
TGTGCCAGCAGTATCGCCGGGACAGGGTTATTGGGCTATGGCTACACCTTC
CASSIAGTGLLGYGYTF
>.|TRBV3-1|many|TRBJ1-6
TGTGCCAGTATGCTCGGTTCGGAAAAGGGTCTCCACTTT
CASMLGSEKGLHF
>.|TRBV6-2/TRBV6-3|many|TRBJ2-3
TGTGCCAGCAGTTACGGGGGGAACACAGATACGCAGTATTTT
CASSYGGNTDTQYF
>.|TRBV3-1|few|TRBJ1-6
TGTGCCAGCAGCCCTCGGCCTCCTCATTTTGTATATAATTCACCCCTCCACTTT
CASSPRPPHFVYNSPLHF
>TRBD1|TRBV7-9|.|TRBJ2-7
TGTGCCAGCAGCTATGGACAGGGGGCGATTAACGAGCAGTACTTC
CASSYGQGAINEQYF